This T cell receptor beta chain was retrieved from a study of blood T cell repertoires in COVID-19. TCRdb's table, derived via immunoSEQ multiplex PCR, lists solely in-frame clones and lacks some. There are approximately 300,000 clones in the sample; about 89% occur only once, and under 3% lies in the top ten. From germline, CDR1 is KGHSH and CDR2 LQKENI. This CDR3 spans 14 amino acids. V was trimmed by 5 bases and J by 2 bases, leaving 10 bases between them. Those enrolled, adults aged about 18 to 95 years, came from 20 to 25 US areas. The rearrangement uses TRBV18 and TRBJ2-1; a weak D match, TRBD1 (6 bases). This TCR was sampled from a young woman who had recovered from COVID-19. Source material: PBMCs or T cells enriched from blood (not recorded which). The DNA of the CDR3 is TGTGCCAGCTCAAGGACAGCCGCCTACAATGAGCAGTTCTTC. It is translated as CASSRTAAYNEQFF.